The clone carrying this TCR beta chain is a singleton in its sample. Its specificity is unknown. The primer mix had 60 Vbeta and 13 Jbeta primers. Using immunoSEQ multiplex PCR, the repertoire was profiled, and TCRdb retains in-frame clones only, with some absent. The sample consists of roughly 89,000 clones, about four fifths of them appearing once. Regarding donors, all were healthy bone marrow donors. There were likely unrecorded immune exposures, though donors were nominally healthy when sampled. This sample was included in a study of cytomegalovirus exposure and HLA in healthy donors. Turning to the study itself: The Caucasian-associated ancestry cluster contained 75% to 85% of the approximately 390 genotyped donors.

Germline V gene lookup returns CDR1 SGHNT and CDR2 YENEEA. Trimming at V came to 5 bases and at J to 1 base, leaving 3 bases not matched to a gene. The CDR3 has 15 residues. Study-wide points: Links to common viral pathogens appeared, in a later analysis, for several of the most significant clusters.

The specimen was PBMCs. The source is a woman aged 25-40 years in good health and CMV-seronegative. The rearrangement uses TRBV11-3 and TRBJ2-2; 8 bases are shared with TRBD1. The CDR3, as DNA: TGTGCCAGCAGCCCCGGGACAGGGAACACCGGGGAGCTGTTTTTT. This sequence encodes CASSPGTGNTGELFF.